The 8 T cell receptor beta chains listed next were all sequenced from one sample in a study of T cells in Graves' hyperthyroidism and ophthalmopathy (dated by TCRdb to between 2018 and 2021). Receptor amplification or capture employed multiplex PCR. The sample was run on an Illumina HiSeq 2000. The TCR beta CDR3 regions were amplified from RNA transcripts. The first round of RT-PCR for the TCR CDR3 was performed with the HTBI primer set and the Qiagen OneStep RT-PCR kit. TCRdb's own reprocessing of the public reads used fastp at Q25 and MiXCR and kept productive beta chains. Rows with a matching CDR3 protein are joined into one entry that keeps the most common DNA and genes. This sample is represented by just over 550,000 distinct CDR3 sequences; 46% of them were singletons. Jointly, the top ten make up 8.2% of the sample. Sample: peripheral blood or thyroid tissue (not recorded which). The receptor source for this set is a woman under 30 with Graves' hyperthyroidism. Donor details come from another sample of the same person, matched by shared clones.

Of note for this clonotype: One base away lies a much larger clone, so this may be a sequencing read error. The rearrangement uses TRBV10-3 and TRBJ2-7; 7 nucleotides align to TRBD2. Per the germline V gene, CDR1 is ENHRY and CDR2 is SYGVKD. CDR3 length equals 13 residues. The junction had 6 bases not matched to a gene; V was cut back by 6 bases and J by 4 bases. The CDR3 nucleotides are TGTGCCATCAGAAAGGACGGGGGGTACGAGCAGTACTTC. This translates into CAIRKDGGYEQYF.

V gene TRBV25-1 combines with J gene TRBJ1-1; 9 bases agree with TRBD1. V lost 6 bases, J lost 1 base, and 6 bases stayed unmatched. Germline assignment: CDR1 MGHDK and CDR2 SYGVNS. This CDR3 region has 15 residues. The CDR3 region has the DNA TGTGCCAGCAGCCAACCGACAGGGGGGAACACTGAAGCTTTCTTT. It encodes CASSQPTGGNTEAFF.

CDR3 amino acids: CASSSLHRVETQYF. The CDR3 region has the DNA TGTGCCAGCAGCTCACTCCACAGGGTTGAGACCCAGTACTTC. The genes are TRBV7-3 and TRBJ2-5, with D possibly matching TRBD1 (6 bases). Trimming removed 4 bases from V and 5 bases from J, with 14 bases in between. The CDR3 has 14 amino acids. Germline CDR1 SGHTA, CDR2 FQGTGA.

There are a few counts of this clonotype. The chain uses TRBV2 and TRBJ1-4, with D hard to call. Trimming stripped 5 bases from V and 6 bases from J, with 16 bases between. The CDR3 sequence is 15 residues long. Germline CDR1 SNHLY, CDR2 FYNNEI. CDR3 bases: TGTGCCAGCAGTAAACACAGCGTCGGTCATGAAAAACTGTTTTTT. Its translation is CASSKHSVGHEKLFF.

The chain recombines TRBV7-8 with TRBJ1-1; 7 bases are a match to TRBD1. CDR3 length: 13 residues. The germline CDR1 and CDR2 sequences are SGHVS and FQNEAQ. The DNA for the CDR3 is TGTGCTAGTGCCCAGACAGGGCACACTGAAGCTTTCTTT. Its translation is CASAQTGHTEAFF.

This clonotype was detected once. For the CDR3, the DNA is TGTGCCAGCAGTCCAGGACAGGGTATCGGTCAGCCCCAGCATTTT. Protein: CASSPGQGIGQPQHF. This chain uses TRBV6-5 with TRBJ1-5; 8 bases align to TRBD1. The CDR3 extends over 15 amino acids. Germline CDR1 and CDR2: MNHEY and SVGAGI. V shed 5 bases and J 6 bases; nucleotides not matched to a gene: 9.

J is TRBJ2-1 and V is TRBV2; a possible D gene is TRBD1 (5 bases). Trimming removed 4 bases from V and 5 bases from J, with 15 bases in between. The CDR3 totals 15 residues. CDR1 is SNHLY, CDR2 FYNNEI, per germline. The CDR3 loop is CASSGSRDGNNEQFF. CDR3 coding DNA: TGTGCCAGCAGTGGGTCCAGGGATGGAAACAATGAGCAGTTCTTC.

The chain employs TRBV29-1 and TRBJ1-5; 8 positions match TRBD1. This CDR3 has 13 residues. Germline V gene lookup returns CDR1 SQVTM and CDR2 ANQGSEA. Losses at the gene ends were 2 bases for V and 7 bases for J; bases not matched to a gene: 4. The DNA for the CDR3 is TGCAGCGTTGAAACACAGGGGGGGCAGCCCCAGCATTTT. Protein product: CSVETQGGQPQHF.